The present TCR beta chain was sequenced within a study of cytomegalovirus exposure and HLA in healthy donors. Study overall: An analysis done earlier identified more than 90 million unique TCR beta sequences from roughly 190 million T cells. The study's findings and limits: Cytomegalovirus-associated status was assigned to 150 or so TCR beta chains. Reports described diagnosis of cytomegalovirus status by the classifier as highly specific and sensitive.

Amplification used 60 Vbeta primers and 13 Jbeta primers. The repertoire was sequenced with immunoSEQ multiplex PCR; TCRdb's copy has only in-frame clones and lacks some. The sample totals some 130,000 clones; its top ten clones hold 1.5% to 2%. CDR3 size: 16 residues. Looked up from germline, CDR1 is SGDLS and CDR2 is YYNGEE. V gave up 3 bases and J gave up 2 bases; unmatched junction bases: 9. The donors gave bone marrow, and they were healthy. A word on this clone: Antigen unknown.

The chain recombines TRBV9 with TRBJ2-3; the match to TRBD2 covers 7 bases. The sequencing sample was made of PBMCs. This TCR was recovered from a man younger than 35 in good health and CMV-seronegative. CDR3: CASSGVRGSTTDTQYF. In nucleotides, the CDR3 is TGTGCCAGCAGCGGAGTGCGGGGGTCCACCACAGATACGCAGTATTTT.